A selection of T cell receptor beta chains follows, all from one sample in a study of blood T cell repertoires in COVID-19. Some clones are missing from TCRdb's copy, which holds only in-frame ones; the method was immunoSEQ multiplex PCR. The data hold approximately 150,000 clones, with approximately 93% observed a single time. What was sequenced was peripheral blood. The source of these receptors is a woman aged 55 to 70 with COVID-19, enrolled during active disease. Both conserved end residues are part of each CDR3. D genes are given only for firm matches. Clone size is stated in some rows and not others, as once, few, many or a class when expanded.

>TRBV18|TRBJ1-2|.|.
TGTGCCAGCTCACCACCGACAGGTGGCTATGGCTACACCTTC
CASSPPTGGYGYTF
>TRBV19|TRBJ1-1|.|TRBD1
TGTGCCAGTAGTACCGACAGGGGTGGCACTGAAGCTTTCTTT
CASSTDRGGTEAFF
>TRBV7-2|TRBJ1-1|.|.
TGTGCCAGCAGCTTAGCGGCGGGAGGGGGCACTGAAGCTTTCTTT
CASSLAAGGGTEAFF
>TRBV7-3|TRBJ2-7|.|.
TGTGCCAGCAGCTTACGCGGGTTCGACGAGCAGTACTTC
CASSLRGFDEQYF
>TRBV11-1|TRBJ1-3|.|.
TGTGCCAGCAGCTTAGAGGGGCAAGCCGGAAACACCATATATTTT
CASSLEGQAGNTIYF
>TRBV4-3|TRBJ2-7|.|TRBD2
TGCGCCAGCAGCCAAGGAAGTACTAGCGGGGGCACCTACGAGCAGTACTTC
CASSQGSTSGGTYEQYF
>TRBV2|TRBJ1-4|few|.
TGTGCCAGCAGCAACAGCTATAATGAAAAACTGTTTTTT
CASSNSYNEKLFF
>TRBV28|TRBJ1-1|.|.
TGTGCCAGCAGAAAACAGGTACCCCAGACTGAAGCTTTCTTT
CASRKQVPQTEAFF
>TRBV9|TRBJ2-7|.|TRBD1
TGTGCCAGCAGCGTATGGTGGACAGGGGGCGGCGAGCAGTACTTC
CASSVWWTGGGEQYF
>TRBV12-3/TRBV12-4|TRBJ1-5|.|.
TGTGCCAGCAGTTTATCCGGGGATCAGCCCCAGCATTTT
CASSLSGDQPQHF
>TRBV9|TRBJ2-1|.|TRBD1
TGTGCCAGCAGCGACAAGACGGGACAGGGGTACAATGAGCAGTTCTTC
CASSDKTGQGYNEQFF
>TRBV4-2|TRBJ2-7|.|TRBD2
TGTGCCAGCAGCCAAGACTGGACTAGCGGGGGAGGAGAGCAGTACTTC
CASSQDWTSGGGEQYF
>TRBV19|TRBJ1-2|.|TRBD1
TGTGCCAGTAGTATAGACGACAGGGGCTATGGCTACACCTTC
CASSIDDRGYGYTF
>TRBV19|TRBJ2-2|.|.
TGTGCCAGTAGTATCGGAGCAAACACCGGGGAGCTGTTTTTT
CASSIGANTGELFF
>TRBV2|TRBJ2-7|.|.
TGTGCCAGCAGTGTGGATTCGGGTGCCGAGCAGTACTTC
CASSVDSGAEQYF
>TRBV19|TRBJ1-1|.|TRBD1
TGTGCCAGTAGTATACAGGACAGGACCAAAGCTTTCTTT
CASSIQDRTKAFF
>TRBV5-6|TRBJ1-1|.|.
TGTGCCAGCAGCTTGAGGCTGGACGGACTAATGAACACTGAAGCTTTCTTT
CASSLRLDGLMNTEAFF
>TRBV19|TRBJ1-2|.|.
TGTGCCAGTAGTATAGGCGGAGCTAACTATGGCTACACCTTC
CASSIGGANYGYTF
>TRBV6-2/TRBV6-3|TRBJ2-5|.|.
TGTGCCAGCAGCTCCAGGGAGACCCAGTACTTC
CASSSRETQYF
>TRBV3-1/TRBV3-2|TRBJ1-4|.|.
TGTGCCAGCAGCCAAGATAGGTGGAGGCTAACTAATGAAAAACTGTTTTTT
CASSQDRWRLTNEKLFF
>TRBV7-3|TRBJ1-6|.|.
TGTGCCAGCAGCCGACCAGGAGGGGATCTCCACTTT
CASSRPGGDLHF
>TRBV14|TRBJ1-2|.|.
TGTGCCAGCAGCCAACATCAGGGCAACTATGGCTACACCTTC
CASSQHQGNYGYTF
>TRBV5-5|TRBJ1-1|.|.
TGTGCCAGCAGCTTGGTAGCGAACACTGAAGCTTTCTTT
CASSLVANTEAFF
>TRBV20-1|TRBJ1-2|once|TRBD1
TGCAGTGCTAGATGGGACAGTCTATACACCTTC
CSARWDSLYTF
>TRBV18|TRBJ2-7|.|.
TGTGCCAGCTCACGGGACAAAAACTACGAGCAGTACTTC
CASSRDKNYEQYF
>TRBV7-3|TRBJ2-5|.|.
TGTGCCAGCAGCTTAGGAGGGTACCAAGAGACCCAGTACTTC
CASSLGGYQETQYF
>TRBV5-4|TRBJ2-5|.|TRBD1
TGTGCCAGCAGGGTAAAACCGGGACAGGGGCAAGAGACCCAGTACTTC
CASRVKPGQGQETQYF
>TRBV5-1|TRBJ2-7|.|TRBD2
TGCGCCAGCAGCTCCACGGGACTAGCGGGGGGCAGGTCCTACGAGCAGTACTTC
CASSSTGLAGGRSYEQYF
>TRBV24-1|TRBJ1-2|.|.
TGTGCCACCAGTGATGGTGGCCTTGGCGGCTACACCTTC
CATSDGGLGGYTF
>TRBV9|TRBJ2-5|.|.
TGTGCCAGCAGCGTATCTCTCGGAGGAGGACCCCAGTACTTC
CASSVSLGGGPQYF
>TRBV7-2|TRBJ2-7|.|TRBD2
TGTGCCAGCAGCCCGACTAGCGGTCCCTACGAGCAGTACTTC
CASSPTSGPYEQYF
>TRBV25-1|TRBJ1-4|.|TRBD1
TGTGCCAGCAGTGGCGGACAGGGGGGGGGCGAAAAACTGTTTTTT
CASSGGQGGGEKLFF
>TRBV6-5|TRBJ1-5|.|.
TGTGCCAGCAGTCAATTTCAGGGATTCCAGCCCCAGCATTTT
CASSQFQGFQPQHF
>TRBV4-3|TRBJ1-4|.|.
TGCGCCAGCAGCCAAGGGGACACCGGCTTTAATGAAAAACTGTTTTTT
CASSQGDTGFNEKLFF
>TRBV27|TRBJ1-1|.|.
TGTGCCAGCAGTTTCCGATCTCGGACTGAAGCTTTCTTT
CASSFRSRTEAFF
>TRBV18|TRBJ2-7|.|TRBD1
TGTGCCAGCTCACAGGGACAGGGGGTCAACGAGCAGTACTTC
CASSQGQGVNEQYF
>TRBV7-3|TRBJ1-1|.|.
TGTGCCAGCAGCCTTACCCGGGTGGCCCACACTGAAGCTTTCTTT
CASSLTRVAHTEAFF
>TRBV27|TRBJ1-2|.|.
TGTGCCAGCAGTAACCTCTCCGGCTATGGCTACACCTTC
CASSNLSGYGYTF
>TRBV24-1|TRBJ2-1|.|TRBD1
TGTGCCACCAGTGATCCCAGACAGGGCGGGAATGAGCAGTTCTTC
CATSDPRQGGNEQFF
>TRBV28|TRBJ2-5|.|.
TGTGCCAGCCGGGATACCACCGTTAACCAAGAGACCCAGTACTTC
CASRDTTVNQETQYF
>TRBV6-5|TRBJ1-5|.|.
TGTGCCAGCAGGGCGCGGGGCAGCTTCAATCAGCCCCAGCATTTT
CASRARGSFNQPQHF
>TRBV30|TRBJ1-6|.|.
TGTGCCTGGAGTGTCCGGGGGGGTTATAATTCACCCCTCCACTTT
CAWSVRGGYNSPLHF
>TRBV3-1/TRBV3-2|TRBJ2-7|once|.
TGTGCCAGCAGCCAATCCATTCGGGAGTACGAGCAGTACTTC
CASSQSIREYEQYF
>TRBV6-6|TRBJ2-3|.|.
TGTGCCAGCAGCCCCCCCCGGAGTGAGGGGGGGGGAAAACGCACAGATACGCAGTATTTT
CASSPPRSEGGGKRTDTQYF
>TRBV19|TRBJ1-5|.|.
TGTGCCAGTACCATGACAGGAGCCAATCAGCCCCAGCATTTT
CASTMTGANQPQHF
>TRBV15|TRBJ2-5|.|.
TGTGCCACCAGCAGAGATCAGGAAGAGACCCAGTACTTC
CATSRDQEETQYF
>TRBV27|TRBJ2-1|.|.
TGTGCCAGCAGTTTAGACAACTACAATGAGCAGTTCTTC
CASSLDNYNEQFF
>TRBV20-1|TRBJ2-2|once|.
TGCAGTGCTAGTCCCCCGGGGGGCCGGTGGACCGGGGAGCTGTTTTTT
CSASPPGGRWTGELFF
>TRBV3-1/TRBV3-2|TRBJ1-2|.|TRBD1
TGTGCCAGCAGCCAGTCTATCCGGGACAGGGCGACCTATGGCTACACCTTC
CASSQSIRDRATYGYTF
>TRBV19|TRBJ1-4|.|.
TGTGCCAGTAGTACAGGTCCTTTTTCAACTAATGAAAAACTGTTTTTT
CASSTGPFSTNEKLFF
>TRBV4-3|TRBJ1-1|.|.
TGCGCCAGCAGCCAAGTACGACTTAGGGGAACTGAAGCTTTCTTT
CASSQVRLRGTEAFF
>TRBV9|TRBJ1-3|.|.
TGTGCCAGCAGCGGACAGATCTCTGGAAACACCATATATTTT
CASSGQISGNTIYF
>TRBV7-2|TRBJ2-1|.|TRBD2
TGTGCCAGCAGCCTAAACTCCGGACTAGCGGGGGGCAATGAGCAGTTCTTC
CASSLNSGLAGGNEQFF
>TRBV9|TRBJ1-6|.|TRBD1
TGTGCCAGCAGCGAGGGACAGGGCGGCTATAATTCACCCCTCCACTTT
CASSEGQGGYNSPLHF
>TRBV7-7|TRBJ2-5|.|.
TGTGCTAGCAGCTTAGGGCCGGACAGCCAAGAGACCCAGTACTTC
CASSLGPDSQETQYF